These 9 T cell receptor beta chains were sequenced from one sample in a study of CD4 T cells in relation to SARS-CoV-2 and coronaviruses. No antigen is known for these receptors. Measured with immunoSEQ multiplex PCR; TCRdb has only the in-frame clones, and not every one. This sample has roughly 41,000 clones, with 82% found just once. Sequencing was performed on naive CD4+ T cells from PBMCs, cultured in vitro. Noted subset: naive CD4+ T cells isolated by negative enrichment. The source of these receptors is an adult with COVID-19.

The rearrangement uses TRBV18 and TRBJ2-7; D is perhaps TRBD2 (5 bases). CDR3 length equals 14 residues. V lost 1 base to trimming and J lost 5 bases, with 12 bases between them. Germline V gene lookup returns CDR1 KGHSH and CDR2 LQKENI. The CDR3 DNA sequence: TGTGCCAGCTCACCACTCTCCCCCGGGGACGAGCAGTACTTC. This codes for CASSPLSPGDEQYF.

The chain recombines TRBV7-2 with TRBJ1-2, with no clear D. Looked up from germline, CDR1 is SGHTA and CDR2 is FQGNSA. The length of the CDR3 is 12 residues. V gave up 2 bases and J gave up 7 bases, with 8 bases separating them. Written as DNA, the CDR3 is TGTGCCAGCAGCTTAAGTGGAAGTGGCTACACCTTC. Encoded protein: CASSLSGSGYTF. Based on the CDR3 plus reference TRBV7-2 and TRBJ1-2, the full variable domain is GAGVSQSPSNKVTEKGKDVELRCDPISGHTALYWYRQSLGQGLEFLIYFQGNSAPDKSGLPSDRFSAERTGGSVSTLTIQRTQQEDSAVYLCASSLSGSGYTFGSGTRLTVV.

The chain couples TRBV6-6 to TRBJ2-2; D remains ambiguous. Trimming removed 10 bases at V and 0 bases at J, with 9 bases between. Looked up from germline, CDR1 is MNHNY and CDR2 is SVGAGI (reference sequence). The CDR3 is 13 residues long. CDR3 region: CATERSNTGELFF. The CDR3 DNA sequence: TGTGCCACGGAGAGATCGAACACCGGGGAGCTGTTTTTT.

The gene calls are TRBV7-2 and TRBJ2-5, with 8 bases matching TRBD2. J gave up 2 bases and V 5 bases, and 4 bases lay outside the gene matches. The length of the CDR3 is 14 residues. Germline assignment: CDR1 SGHTA and CDR2 FQGNSA. The CDR3 spells CASSRSGAQETQYF. DNA for the CDR3: TGTGCCAGCAGCCGTAGCGGGGCTCAAGAGACCCAGTACTTC.

The CDR3 is CASSMVGLRTEAFF. The DNA of the CDR3 is TGTGCCAGTAGTATGGTGGGCCTGAGGACTGAAGCTTTCTTT. V is TRBV19 and J is TRBJ1-1; D call uncertain. V was shortened by 3 bases and J by 5 bases, with 13 bases between the two germline ends. The CDR3 length is 14 residues. In germline, CDR1 is LNHDA, CDR2 SQIVND (reference sequence). Full variable domain (missing parts from reference TRBV19 and TRBJ1-1): DGGITQSPKYLFRKEGQNVTLSCEQNLNHDAMYWYRQDPGQGLRLIYYSQIVNDFQKGDIAEGYSVSREKKESFPLTVTSAQKNPTAFYLCASSMVGLRTEAFFGQGTRLTVV.

The rearrangement uses TRBV15 and TRBJ2-7; possible D gene TRBD2, 6 bases. V dropped 9 bases and J dropped 3 bases, with 12 bases sitting between them. Germline V gene data show CDR1 as LNHNV and CDR2 as YYDKDF (reference sequence). This CDR3 comprises 12 residues. CDR3 protein: CATPGLVYEQYF. In DNA form, the CDR3 reads TGTGCCACACCGGGACTCGTCTACGAGCAGTACTTC.

CDR3 bases: TGTGCCAGCAGCCAAATGGCGGCCCCGATCGAGCAGTACTTC. Translated, it gives CASSQMAAPIEQYF. The chain carries TRBV3-1 (or the pseudogene TRBV3-2) and TRBJ2-7; no firm D call. From germline, CDR1 is LGHDT and CDR2 YNNKEL (reference sequence). V was trimmed by 2 bases and J by 6 bases, leaving 14 bases between them. This CDR3 is built from 14 residues.

This sequence joins TRBV9 and TRBJ2-5; 9 positions agree with TRBD2. V was pared by 0 bases and J by 3 bases, with 3 bases of the junction left unmatched. Germline V CDR1 and CDR2: SGDLS, YYNGEE. CDR3 size: 15 residues. The CDR3 DNA reads as TGTGCCAGCAGCGTAGGGGTAGCGGGAGAAGAGACCCAGTACTTC. Residues: CASSVGVAGEETQYF.

The V call is TRBV2, the J call TRBJ1-4, with D tentatively TRBD1 (5 bases). CDR3 length equals 15 residues. CDR1 SNHLY and CDR2 FYNNEI come from the germline V gene. Trimming left V 3 bases short and J 4 bases short, with 12 bases between. The CDR3 DNA sequence: TGTGCCAGCAGTGACGTCGGCAGGGTTAATGAAAAACTGTTTTTT. It is translated as CASSDVGRVNEKLFF. The variable domain in full, completed from reference TRBV2 and TRBJ1-4, reads EPEVTQTPSHQVTQMGQEVILRCVPISNHLYFYWYRQILGQKVEFLVSFYNNEISEKSEIFDDQFSVERPDGSNFTLKIRSTKLEDSAMYFCASSDVGRVNEKLFFGSGTQLSVL.